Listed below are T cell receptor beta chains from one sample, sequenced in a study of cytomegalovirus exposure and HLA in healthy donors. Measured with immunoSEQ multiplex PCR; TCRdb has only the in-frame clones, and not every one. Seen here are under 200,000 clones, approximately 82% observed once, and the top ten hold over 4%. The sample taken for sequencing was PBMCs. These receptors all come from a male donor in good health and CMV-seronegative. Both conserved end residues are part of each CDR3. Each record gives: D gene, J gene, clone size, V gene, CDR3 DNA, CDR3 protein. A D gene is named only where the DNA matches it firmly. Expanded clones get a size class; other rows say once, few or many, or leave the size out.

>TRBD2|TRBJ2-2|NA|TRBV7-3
TGTGCCAGCAGCTTGACTCCCTTGAACGTAGCGGGGGGGAGGACCGGGGAGCTGTTTTTT
CASSLTPLNVAGGRTGELFF
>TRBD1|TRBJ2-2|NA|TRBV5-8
TGTGCCAGCAGCTTAGGCTTGCAGGGGGCGGACACCGGGGAGCTGTTTTTT
CASSLGLQGADTGELFF
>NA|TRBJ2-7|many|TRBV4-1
TGCGCCAGCAGCCAAATTCAACGGTCCTACGAGCAGTACTTC
CASSQIQRSYEQYF
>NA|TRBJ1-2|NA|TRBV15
TGTGCCACCAGCAGAGACCGAGGGCCTTACACCTTC
CATSRDRGPYTF
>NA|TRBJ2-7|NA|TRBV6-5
TGTGCCAGCCGACCAGGGGCCGGGTACGAGCAGTACTTC
CASRPGAGYEQYF
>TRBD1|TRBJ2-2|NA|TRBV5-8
TGTGCCAGCAGGAAGGGACAGTTAATTCCCGGGGAGCTGTTTTTT
CASRKGQLIPGELFF
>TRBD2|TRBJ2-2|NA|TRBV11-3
TGTGCCAGCAGCTTATGGAGCGGGACGAACACCGGGGAGCTGTTTTTT
CASSLWSGTNTGELFF
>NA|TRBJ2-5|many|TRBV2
TGTGCCAGCAATCCGGGACAAGAGACCCAGTACTTC
CASNPGQETQYF
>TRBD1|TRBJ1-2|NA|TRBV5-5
TGTGCCAGCAGCCCGTGGACAGGGGCCCCCCTAGGCTACACCTTC
CASSPWTGAPLGYTF
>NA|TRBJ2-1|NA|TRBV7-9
TGTGCCAGCAGCTGGGGTGCGGGTACCTACAATGAGCAGTTCTTC
CASSWGAGTYNEQFF
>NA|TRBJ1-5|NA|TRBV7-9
TGTGCCAGCAGCTTCCTGAATCAGCCCCAGCATTTT
CASSFLNQPQHF
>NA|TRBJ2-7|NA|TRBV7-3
TGTGCCAGCAGCCAGGCGGCGGGCCACGAGCAGTACTTC
CASSQAAGHEQYF
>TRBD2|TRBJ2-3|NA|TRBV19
TGTGCCAGTAGTCCCCGGGGGGATCCGAGCGCAGATACGCAGTATTTT
CASSPRGDPSADTQYF
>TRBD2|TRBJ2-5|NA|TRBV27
TGTGCCAGCAGTTCCCGCGGACTAGCGGGAGGGGAGACCCAGTACTTC
CASSSRGLAGGETQYF
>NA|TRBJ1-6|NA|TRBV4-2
TGTGCCAGCAGCCAAGAACATAGCCGGTCGTTCGATTCGCCCCTCCACTTT
CASSQEHSRSFDSPLHF
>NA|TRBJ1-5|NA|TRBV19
TGTGCCAGTAGTATAGCCGCAGTTAGCAATCAGCCCCAGCATTTT
CASSIAAVSNQPQHF
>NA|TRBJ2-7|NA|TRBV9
TGTGCTAGCAGCTTTGGCCCCCGGGACTACGAGCAGTACTTC
CASSFGPRDYEQYF
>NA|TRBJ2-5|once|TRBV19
TGTGCCAGTAGTATCCCCTACAGGGAACACCAGGAGACCCAGTACTTC
CASSIPYREHQETQYF
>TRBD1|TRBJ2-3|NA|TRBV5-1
TGCGCCAGCAGAAGGGGGCCGGGGCGCGATACGCAGTATTTT
CASRRGPGRDTQYF
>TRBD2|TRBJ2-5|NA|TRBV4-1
TGCGCCAGCAGCCACCCCCCCGTAGCGGGAGGCGGAGAGACCCAGTACTTC
CASSHPPVAGGGETQYF
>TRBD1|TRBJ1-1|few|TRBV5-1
TGCGCCAGCAGCTTGGCACCCCGGGACAGGGTCACTGAAGCTTTCTTT
CASSLAPRDRVTEAFF
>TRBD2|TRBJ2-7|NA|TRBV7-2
TGTGCCAGCAGCTTTGCGGGAGGCGGGAACGAGCAGTACTTC
CASSFAGGGNEQYF
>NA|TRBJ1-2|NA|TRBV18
TGTGCCAGCTCACCATGGCCAGGGGAGGGCTACACCTTC
CASSPWPGEGYTF
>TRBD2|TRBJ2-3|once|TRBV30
TGTGCCTGGAGTCGGGATAGCGGGAGGCGCACAGATACGCAGTATTTT
CAWSRDSGRRTDTQYF
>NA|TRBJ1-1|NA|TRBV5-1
TGCGCCAGCAGCTTGCGCCGGGGTACGATGATGAACACTGAAGCTTTCTTT
CASSLRRGTMMNTEAFF
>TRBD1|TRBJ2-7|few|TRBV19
TGTGCCAGTAGTAACCGGGACAGGCCCCCCTACGAGCAGTACTTC
CASSNRDRPPYEQYF
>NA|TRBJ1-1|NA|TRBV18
TGTGCCAGCTCACCAATTTTCGGGGGAATGAACACTGAAGCTTTCTTT
CASSPIFGGMNTEAFF
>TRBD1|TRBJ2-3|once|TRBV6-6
TGTGCCAGCACCGGGACAGGGGTCAACACAGATACGCAGTATTTT
CASTGTGVNTDTQYF
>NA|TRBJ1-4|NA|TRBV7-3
TGTGCCAGCAGCTTATCGGCGGGGAACCTTAATGAAAAACTGTTTTTT
CASSLSAGNLNEKLFF
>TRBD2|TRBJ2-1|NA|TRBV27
TGTGCCAGCAGTTCCTCCCTCCTAGCGGGAGAGATGAATGAGCAGTTCTTC
CASSSSLLAGEMNEQFF
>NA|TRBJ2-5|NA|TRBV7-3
TGTGCCAGCAGCTTAATGGCCCAAGAGACCCAGTACTTC
CASSLMAQETQYF
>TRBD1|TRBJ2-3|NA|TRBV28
TGTGCCAGCAGTTTATACCCGAGACAGGGCGAGGCAGATACGCAGTATTTT
CASSLYPRQGEADTQYF
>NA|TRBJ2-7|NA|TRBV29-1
TGCAGCGTCGCGGGGCGGTACGGGGTGTACGAGCAGTACTTC
CSVAGRYGVYEQYF
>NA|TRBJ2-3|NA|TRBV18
TGTGCCAGCTCGTACAGGGCCGCAGATACGCAGTATTTT
CASSYRAADTQYF
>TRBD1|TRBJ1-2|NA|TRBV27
TGTGCCAGCAGTTCCCTACTGAGGGGACAGGGAAAGAGGGACTATGGCTACACCTTC
CASSSLLRGQGKRDYGYTF
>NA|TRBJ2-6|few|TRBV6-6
TGTGCCAGCAGCCTAGGGGCCTCTGGGGCCAACGTCCTGACTTTC
CASSLGASGANVLTF
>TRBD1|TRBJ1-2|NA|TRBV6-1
TGTGCCAGCAGACCCGGACAGGGGTCGAACTATGGCTACACCTTC
CASRPGQGSNYGYTF
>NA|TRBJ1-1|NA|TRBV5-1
TGCGCCAGCACTCAGCAGGGTAACACTGAAGCTTTCTTT
CASTQQGNTEAFF
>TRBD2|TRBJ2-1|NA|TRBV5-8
TGTGCCAGCAGCGACGGGACTAGCGGTTACAATGAGCAGTTCTTC
CASSDGTSGYNEQFF
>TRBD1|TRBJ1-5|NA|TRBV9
TGTGCCAGCAGCGAGGGACAGGGTTATCGAAATCAGCCCCAGCATTTT
CASSEGQGYRNQPQHF
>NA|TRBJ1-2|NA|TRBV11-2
TGTGCCAGCAGCACGACTTATGGCTACACCTTC
CASSTTYGYTF
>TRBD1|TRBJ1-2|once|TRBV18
TGTGCCAGCTCACCTTCCGGGACAGGGGCGAGGGGCTACACCTTC
CASSPSGTGARGYTF
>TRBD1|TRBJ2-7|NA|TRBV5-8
TGTGCCAGCAGACCTCGACAGGGCAACCACGAGCAGTACTTC
CASRPRQGNHEQYF
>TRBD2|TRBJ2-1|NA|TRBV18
TGTGCCAGCTCACCACCGACTAGCGGGGGGGCCAATGAGCAGTTCTTC
CASSPPTSGGANEQFF
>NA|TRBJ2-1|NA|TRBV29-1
TGCAGCGCCGGGGGAGGGGGTCCCACAATTAATGAGCAGTTCTTC
CSAGGGGPTINEQFF
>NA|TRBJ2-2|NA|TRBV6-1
TGTGCCAGCAGTGAATTTACCAGTGCGAACACCGGGGAGCTGTTTTTT
CASSEFTSANTGELFF
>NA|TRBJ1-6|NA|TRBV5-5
TGTGCCAGCAGTCGAATGACAGGACAGAATTCACCCCTCCACTTT
CASSRMTGQNSPLHF
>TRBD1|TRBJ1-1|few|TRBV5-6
TGTGCCAGCAGCTTTCGGGACAGGGGGAGCACTGAAGCTTTCTTT
CASSFRDRGSTEAFF
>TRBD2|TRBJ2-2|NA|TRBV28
TGTGCCAGCAGTGCTGGCGGGAGGGCCCGGGGGGAGCTGTTTTTT
CASSAGGRARGELFF
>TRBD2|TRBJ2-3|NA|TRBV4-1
TGCGCCAGCAGCCAAGTCAATAGCGGGGGGGCAGATACGCAGTATTTT
CASSQVNSGGADTQYF
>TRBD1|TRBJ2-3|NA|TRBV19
TGTGCCAGTAACACGGGGACAGTCACAGATACGCAGTATTTT
CASNTGTVTDTQYF
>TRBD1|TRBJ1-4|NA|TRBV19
TGTGCCAGTAGTATAACGACAGGGGGCTTAACTAATGAAAAACTGTTTTTT
CASSITTGGLTNEKLFF